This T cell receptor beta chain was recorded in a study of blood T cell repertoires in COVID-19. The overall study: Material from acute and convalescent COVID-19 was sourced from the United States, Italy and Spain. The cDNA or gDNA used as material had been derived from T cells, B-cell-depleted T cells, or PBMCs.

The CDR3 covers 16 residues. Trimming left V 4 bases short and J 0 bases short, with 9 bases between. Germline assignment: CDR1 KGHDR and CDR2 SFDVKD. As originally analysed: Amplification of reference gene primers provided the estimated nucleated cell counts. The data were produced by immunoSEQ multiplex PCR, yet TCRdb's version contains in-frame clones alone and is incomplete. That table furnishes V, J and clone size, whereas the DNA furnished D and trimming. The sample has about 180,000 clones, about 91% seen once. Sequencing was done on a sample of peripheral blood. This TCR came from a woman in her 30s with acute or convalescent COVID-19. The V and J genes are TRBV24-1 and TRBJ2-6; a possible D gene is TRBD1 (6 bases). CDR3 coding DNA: TGTGCCACCAGTGACAGAGGGGGCTCTGGGGCCAACGTCCTGACTTTC. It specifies CATSDRGGSGANVLTF.